The rows below give T cell receptor beta chains drawn from one sample of a study of T cells in narcolepsy. Profiled with immunoSEQ multiplex PCR; TCRdb holds only in-frame clones, not every one. In the table there are fewer than 40,000 clones, 84% of which are singletons. What was sequenced was CD45RA- memory CD4+ T cells from PBMCs. These TCRs come from a human donor with narcolepsy. Each CDR3 is given with its conserved first and last residue. Each record gives: clone size, D gene, J gene, V gene, CDR3 DNA, CDR3 protein. A D gene is named only where the DNA matches it firmly. Some rows have no size entry. The others give once, few or many, or a class for an expanded clone.

size: NA
D: NA
J: TRBJ1-1
V: TRBV6-5
DNA: TGTGCCAGCACCGACAGGATGAACACTGAAGCTTTCTTT
CDR3: CASTDRMNTEAFF

size: NA
D: NA
J: TRBJ1-5
V: TRBV28
DNA: TGTGCCAGCCGCGGGGCCTTGGAGCCCCAGCATTTT
CDR3: CASRGALEPQHF

size: NA
D: NA
J: TRBJ1-4
V: TRBV5-1
DNA: TGCGCCAGCAGCTCTGGACTCAATGTTAATGAAAAACTGTTTTTT
CDR3: CASSSGLNVNEKLFF

size: once
D: NA
J: TRBJ1-2
V: TRBV21-1
DNA: TGTGCCAGTCACCCCGGACAGGGCAGTGGCTACACCTTC
CDR3: CASHPGQGSGYTF

size: NA
D: TRBD2
J: TRBJ2-7
V: TRBV9
DNA: TGTGCCAGCAGCGCTAGCGGGGTACCCTACGAGCAGTACTTC
CDR3: CASSASGVPYEQYF

size: NA
D: NA
J: TRBJ2-5
V: TRBV5-6
DNA: TGTGCCAGCAGCGGAGAAAGGACGGCACAAGAGACCCAGTACTTC
CDR3: CASSGERTAQETQYF

size: NA
D: NA
J: TRBJ1-2
V: TRBV5-1
DNA: TGCGCCAGCAGCTTGGCTCGGATGGCCTATGGCTACACCTTC
CDR3: CASSLARMAYGYTF

size: NA
D: NA
J: TRBJ2-6
V: TRBV7-3
DNA: TGTGCCAGCACCCAGGGTGTCCTCTCTGGGGCCAACGTCCTGACTTTC
CDR3: CASTQGVLSGANVLTF

size: NA
D: NA
J: TRBJ1-5
V: TRBV18
DNA: TGTGCCAGCTCACGCGTCCGGGACATGCTCCGGCAGCCCCAGCATTTT
CDR3: CASSRVRDMLRQPQHF

size: NA
D: NA
J: TRBJ1-6
V: TRBV19
DNA: TGTGCCAGTAGTATCGGACAAGAATACTCACCCCTCCACTTT
CDR3: CASSIGQEYSPLHF

size: few
D: NA
J: TRBJ1-2
V: TRBV14
DNA: TGTGCCAGCAGCGGGCGGGTCCTTGGGGCTAACTATGGCTACACCTTC
CDR3: CASSGRVLGANYGYTF

size: NA
D: TRBD1
J: TRBJ1-1
V: TRBV7-9
DNA: TGTGCCAGCAGCTTAGAGGGGACAGGGAAAGGGGCTGAAGCTTTCTTT
CDR3: CASSLEGTGKGAEAFF

size: NA
D: NA
J: TRBJ1-1
V: TRBV14
DNA: TGTGCCAGCAGTTTTGGGCAGGGGAGAACTGAAGCTTTCTTT
CDR3: CASSFGQGRTEAFF

size: NA
D: NA
J: TRBJ2-5
V: TRBV11-2
DNA: TGTGCCAGCAGCCTAGGTTGGTTGGGCCAAGAGACCCAGTACTTC
CDR3: CASSLGWLGQETQYF

size: NA
D: NA
J: TRBJ1-4
V: TRBV7-9
DNA: TGTGCCAGCAGCCCCCGTGTAGGGGAAAAACTGTTTTTT
CDR3: CASSPRVGEKLFF

size: NA
D: TRBD1
J: TRBJ1-5
V: TRBV28
DNA: TGTGCCAGCAGTTCCCACGGACAGGGGCCTAATCAGCCCCAGCATTTT
CDR3: CASSSHGQGPNQPQHF

size: NA
D: NA
J: TRBJ1-4
V: TRBV2
DNA: TGTGCCAGCCGAGGGGGACCTAATGAAAAACTGTTTTTT
CDR3: CASRGGPNEKLFF

size: few
D: NA
J: TRBJ1-5
V: TRBV6-5
DNA: TGTGCCAGCAGTTTACGACATCCGGAGCCCCAGCATTTT
CDR3: CASSLRHPEPQHF

size: NA
D: NA
J: TRBJ2-1
V: TRBV30
DNA: TGTGCCTGGAGTGTACTAGGCCGGGGGCTAAACATACACAATGAGCAGTTCTTC
CDR3: CAWSVLGRGLNIHNEQFF

size: NA
D: TRBD1
J: TRBJ1-1
V: TRBV6-5
DNA: TGTGCCAGCAGTTACTCCAGGGGGCGAGACGTCGCTTTCTTT
CDR3: CASSYSRGRDVAFF

size: NA
D: TRBD1
J: TRBJ2-3
V: TRBV6-1
DNA: TGTGCCAGCAGGGCAGGGGGAATAGCAGCAGATACGCAGTATTTT
CDR3: CASRAGGIAADTQYF

size: NA
D: NA
J: TRBJ2-2
V: TRBV13
DNA: TGTGCCAGCAGCTCCAACCCGGTGGTCGGGGAGCTGTTTTTT
CDR3: CASSSNPVVGELFF

size: NA
D: TRBD1
J: TRBJ1-6
V: TRBV6-1
DNA: TGTGCCAGCACCGCCGGGACAGACAATTCACCCCTCCACTTT
CDR3: CASTAGTDNSPLHF

size: NA
D: TRBD2
J: TRBJ2-1
V: TRBV7-3
DNA: TGTGCCAGCAGCCCCGACAAGCCTAGCGGCTACAATGAGCAGTTCTTC
CDR3: CASSPDKPSGYNEQFF

size: NA
D: NA
J: TRBJ2-3
V: TRBV9
DNA: TGTGCCAGCAGCGTAGGACCGGGGCTAAACACAGATACGCAGTATTTT
CDR3: CASSVGPGLNTDTQYF

size: NA
D: NA
J: TRBJ1-5
V: TRBV6-5
DNA: TGTGCCAGCAGTCCGGGACCGAGGAATCAGCCCCAGCATTTT
CDR3: CASSPGPRNQPQHF

size: NA
D: NA
J: TRBJ1-6
V: TRBV5-4
DNA: TGTGCCAGCAGCTTGAATAGGGCGACTTCACCCCTCCACTTT
CDR3: CASSLNRATSPLHF

size: NA
D: TRBD1
J: TRBJ2-7
V: TRBV11-3
DNA: TGTGCCAGCAGCTTAAGGAGAGAGGGGGCTCAGTACTTC
CDR3: CASSLRREGAQYF

size: few
D: TRBD1
J: TRBJ1-2
V: TRBV27
DNA: TGTGCCAGCTCCCCAAGACAGGGATTCGGAGGCTACACCTTC
CDR3: CASSPRQGFGGYTF

size: NA
D: NA
J: TRBJ1-1
V: TRBV7-6
DNA: TGTGCCAGCAGCGCAGCCGGGGGGAGGGCTGAAGCTTTCTTT
CDR3: CASSAAGGRAEAFF